This entry is about one T cell receptor beta chain. Its antigen is not identified. The CDR3 has 14 amino acids. Trimming removed 8 bases at V and 0 bases at J, with 16 bases between. CDR1 and CDR2 (germline): SQVTM, ANQGSEA. This sample is part of a study of cytomegalovirus exposure and HLA in healthy donors. The overall study: There were 350 to 450 genotyped donors. Of these, 75% to 85% fell in the genetic ancestry cluster associated with self-reported Caucasian donors. Study-wide findings and caveats: Later analysis showed TCR association rates varying by HLA locus, highest for DRB1 and lowest for HLA-C.

Vbeta (60) and Jbeta (13) primers were used in the PCR. Produced via immunoSEQ multiplex PCR; TCRdb's table is partial and in-frame only. Of approximately 210,000 clones in the sample, around 79% are singletons; the top ten hold approximately 1.4%. J is TRBJ1-2 and V is TRBV29-1; D gene ambiguous. This receptor was taken from a woman in her forties or fifties in good health and CMV-seronegative. Source material: PBMCs. The CDR3 here is CSSGEPPPNYGYTF. Written as DNA, the CDR3 is TGCAGCTCTGGAGAGCCACCCCCTAACTATGGCTACACCTTC.